These 24 T cell receptor beta chains were all obtained from the same sample, sequenced in a study of T-cell memory formation after mild COVID-19. Via MiXCR, TCRdb re-called the 5' RACE reads, giving one row per CDR3 protein. The sample lists 150,000 to 200,000 distinct CDR3 sequences, under 14% occurring once. The sample comprised PBMCs or a T cell subset sorted from them (not recorded which). The receptors stem from a man in his late teens or twenties who had mild COVID-19 (a few samples of this study predate the infection). Cell type and time point are not known.

This clonotype was observed a few times. The chain links TRBV27 to TRBJ2-3, with 8 bases fitting TRBD1. Germline V gene data show CDR1 as MNHEY and CDR2 as SMNVEV (reference sequence). V lost 9 bases and J lost 6; bases outside the gene matches: 14. CDR3 size: 15 residues. In DNA, the CDR3 is TGTGCCAGTCAAATCAGGGGGCGACGAGGGGATACGCAGTATTTT. Translating gives CASQIRGRRGDTQYF.

This clonotype was seen a few times. The rearrangement joins TRBV5-1 to TRBJ2-5, with 7 bases aligning to TRBD2. The germline V gene has CDR1 SGHRS and CDR2 YFSETQ. V dropped 0 bases and J dropped 7; count of bases not matched to a gene: 3. The CDR3 consists of 13 residues. CDR3 DNA sequence: TGCGCCAGCAGCTTGGCCGGGGAGGGGACCCAGTACTTC. Amino acid sequence: CASSLAGEGTQYF.

This clonotype has a handful of counts. J is TRBJ1-5 and V is TRBV6-5; D is unclear. V lost 7 bases to trimming and J lost 1 base, with 20 bases between them. This CDR3 has 17 amino acids. Germline V gives CDR1 MNHEY, CDR2 SVGAGI. Written as DNA, the CDR3 is TGTGCCAGCACCCAACAGCGGCAGTACCGAAGCAATCAGCCCCAGCATTTT. Amino acids: CASTQQRQYRSNQPQHF.

J is TRBJ2-4 and V is TRBV12-3 or TRBV12-4; 10 positions match TRBD1. V was clipped by 5 bases and J by 0 bases; unmatched bases: 7. This CDR3 has 17 residues. The CDR3 spells CASSTGQGNLAKNIQYF. The CDR3 DNA follows: TGTGCCAGCAGTACGGGACAGGGGAACCTAGCCAAAAACATTCAGTACTTC.

J is TRBJ2-7 and V is TRBV18; perhaps TRBD2 as D (6 bases). Germline V gene data show CDR1 as KGHSH and CDR2 as LQKENI. The CDR3 has 15 residues. Trimming pared 3 bases from V and 1 base from J, leaving 13 bases between. CDR3: CASSPSVAESYEQYV. The CDR3 coding sequence is TGTGCCAGCTCACCGTCGGTAGCGGAGTCCTACGAGCAGTACGTC.

V and J are TRBV20-1 and TRBJ1-3, with D hard to call. V lost 1 base to trimming and J lost 1 base, with 8 bases between them. The CDR3 runs to 14 residues. Per the germline V gene, CDR1 is DFQATT and CDR2 is SNEGSKA (reference sequence). CDR3 nucleotide sequence: TGCAGTGCTAGAGGATTTTTTTCTGGAAACACCATATATTTT. This translates into CSARGFFSGNTIYF.

This clonotype has more than one count but fewer than ten. V usage is TRBV4-2 and J usage is TRBJ1-4; a weak D match, TRBD1 (6 bases). The CDR3 extends over 16 amino acids. Germline lookup yields CDR1 LGHNA and CDR2 YNFKEQ. V lost 1 base to trimming and J lost 2 bases, with 11 bases between them. CDR3 sequence reads: CASSQGKGGTNEKLFF. CDR3 DNA: TGTGCCAGCAGCCAAGGGAAAGGGGGTACTAATGAAAAACTGTTTTTT.

The genes are TRBV5-1 and TRBJ1-6; D possibly corresponds to TRBD1 (6 bases). The CDR3 covers 14 residues. V was clipped by 2 bases and J by 7 bases, with 10 bases between them. CDR1 is SGHRS and CDR2 is YFSETQ in the germline V gene. CDR3 in DNA: TGCGCCAGCAGCTTTGGGGGACAAAATTCACCCCTCCACTTT. Amino acid sequence: CASSFGGQNSPLHF.

This clonotype was observed a few times. J is TRBJ1-6 and V is TRBV20-1; a weak D match, TRBD1 (5 bases). V was pared by 4 bases and J by 10 bases, with 17 bases between. The germline V gene encodes CDR1 DFQATT and CDR2 SNEGSKA (reference sequence). CDR3 size: 14 residues. CDR3 nucleotide sequence: TGCAGTGCTACCCCTGGGGGAGGGGCGTCACCCCTCCACTTT. Translated, it gives CSATPGGGASPLHF.

This clonotype was seen a handful of times. The gene calls are TRBV30 and TRBJ1-1, with 7 bases fitting TRBD1. This CDR3 has 12 amino acids. V lost 0 bases to trimming and J lost 7 bases; unmatched junction nucleotides: 2. Per the germline V gene, CDR1 is GTSNPN and CDR2 is SVGIG (reference sequence). CDR3 sequence reads: CAWSVWDSEAFF. Written as DNA, the CDR3 is TGTGCCTGGAGTGTTTGGGACAGTGAAGCTTTCTTT.

This clonotype was observed a handful of times. The chain combines TRBV7-2 with TRBJ2-3; 10 bases fit TRBD1. Germline CDR1 and CDR2: SGHTA and FQGNSA. CDR3 length: 14 residues. The junction had 4 bases not matched to a gene; V was cut back by 3 bases and J by 7 bases. DNA of the CDR3: TGTGCCAGCAGCTTCAGACAGGGGGCAAATACGCAGTATTTT. Protein product: CASSFRQGANTQYF.

This clonotype has only a few counts. CDR3 amino acids: CASSEIAGYTDTQYF. The DNA for the CDR3 is TGTGCCAGCAGTGAAATAGCGGGGTACACAGATACGCAGTATTTT. The chain has TRBV2 and TRBJ2-3; TRBD2 matches at 8 bases. V gave up 2 bases and J gave up 2 bases; unmatched junction bases: 3. The CDR3 contains 15 residues. Germline V gives CDR1 SNHLY, CDR2 FYNNEI.

This clonotype showed up many times. The V gene is TRBV4-3, the J gene TRBJ2-5; D remains ambiguous. The CDR3 runs 14 residues. Trimming removed 4 bases at V and 5 bases at J, with 14 bases between. Germline V lookup: CDR1 LGHNA, CDR2 YSLEER. The CDR3 DNA is TGCGCCAGCAGCCCACTGGGCGTGGGGGAGACCCAGTACTTC. The encoded protein is CASSPLGVGETQYF.

The V gene is TRBV4-2, the J gene TRBJ2-4, with TRBD2 as a possible D gene (6 bases). V lost 4 bases, J lost 6 bases, and 16 bases lay in between. CDR3 length equals 15 residues. Per the germline V gene, CDR1 is LGHNA and CDR2 is YNFKEQ. The CDR3 nucleotides are TGTGCCAGCAGCCTACAAGGGAGCGGGCTAAACATTCAGTACTTC. This gives the protein CASSLQGSGLNIQYF.

This clonotype was recorded many times. V gene TRBV24-1 combines with J gene TRBJ2-1; no definite D call. Deletions cut 9 bases from V and 0 bases from J, with 11 bases between. Germline V gene data show CDR1 as KGHDR and CDR2 as SFDVKD. The CDR3 loop spans 14 amino acids. The CDR3 coding sequence is TGTGCCACCGCCCCCGCCGGCTCCTACAATGAGCAGTTCTTC. Protein product: CATAPAGSYNEQFF.

This chain links TRBV20-1 with TRBJ2-3, with TRBD2 identical over 15 bases. The V segment lost 5 bases and the J segment 4 bases; nucleotides outside the gene matches: 13. This CDR3 region has 18 residues. Germline V gene lookup returns CDR1 DFQATT and CDR2 SNEGSKA (reference sequence). In DNA form, the CDR3 reads TGCAGTGCTTACACTGGACTAGCGGGGGGGCCGGGTGCAGATACGCAGTATTTT. It yields the protein CSAYTGLAGGPGADTQYF.

This clonotype was counted between two and nine times. The rearrangement uses TRBV7-2 and TRBJ2-3, with 8 bases matching TRBD2. The germline V gene encodes CDR1 SGHTA and CDR2 FQGNSA. With V trimmed by 11 bases and J by 0 bases, 7 bases remained unmatched. CDR3 length equals 14 residues. CDR3 in amino acids: CAGARGGSTDTQYF. As DNA, the CDR3 is TGTGCCGGAGCTCGCGGGGGGAGCACAGATACGCAGTATTTT.

This clonotype was found a few times. The chain employs TRBV7-3 and TRBJ2-3; 7 bases align to TRBD1. Germline CDR1 and CDR2: SGHTA and FQGTGA. The V and J ends lost 3 bases and 6 bases, in that order; junction bases with no gene match: 3. The CDR3 length is 13 residues. The CDR3 loop reads CASSFDRADTQYF. DNA for the CDR3: TGTGCCAGCAGCTTTGACAGGGCTGATACGCAGTATTTT.

This clonotype has just a few counts. The gene calls are TRBV2 and TRBJ2-7, with D uncertain. The CDR3 totals 14 residues. V lost 8 bases and J 4 bases, leaving 18 bases between the germline ends. Germline V gives CDR1 SNHLY, CDR2 FYNNEI. For the CDR3, the DNA is TGTGCCAGCCGCCAGGCCATCGTTCTTTACGAGCAGTACGTC. This translates into CASRQAIVLYEQYV.

The table lists this clonotype with a few counts. The chain is built from TRBV11-2 and TRBJ1-4; 8 positions match TRBD1. The ends lost 2 bases at V and 10 bases at J; junction bases unmatched: 3. Germline assignment: CDR1 SGHAT and CDR2 FQNNGV. The CDR3 sequence is 13 residues long. The CDR3 DNA reads TGTGCCAGCAGCTTAACAGGGGGGGGAAAACTGTTTTTT. Translation gives CASSLTGGGKLFF.

The table lists this clonotype with a few counts. This CDR3 fails to terminate in the conserved phenylalanine or tryptophan, so it likely reflects a read error. The DNA is left out, because the CDR3 cannot be placed on it with certainty; the CDR3 is given as TCRdb lists it. This CDR3 is CATSRGDRDSRLI. This chain connects TRBV15 to TRBJ2-1; the D call TRBD1 from the table was never checked on the DNA. The CDR3 extends over 13 residues, inclusive of both ends. Germline lookup yields CDR1 LNHNV and CDR2 YYDKDF (reference sequence).

J is TRBJ2-2 and V is TRBV5-1; maybe TRBD1 (5 bases). The germline V gene encodes CDR1 SGHRS and CDR2 YFSETQ. The length of the CDR3 is 16 residues. V shed 1 base and J shed 0 bases, with 10 bases lying between them. This CDR3 is CASSLQGPTNTGELFF. The CDR3 nucleotides read TGCGCCAGCAGCTTGCAGGGCCCGACGAACACCGGGGAGCTGTTTTTT.

The V gene is TRBV7-9, the J gene TRBJ1-2; D is unclear. V was cut by 3 bases and J by 10 bases, with 12 bases left in between. The germline V gene has CDR1 SEHNR and CDR2 FQNEAQ (reference sequence). The CDR3 loop spans 12 amino acids. CDR3 residues: CASSFGNYYYTF. In DNA form, the CDR3 reads TGTGCCAGCAGCTTCGGCAACTACTACTACACCTTC.

CDR3 DNA: TGTGCCAGTAGTATATGGGGTCAGCCCCAGCATTTT. Translated: CASSIWGQPQHF. The chain couples TRBV19 to TRBJ1-5; no clear D. Deletions cut 2 bases from V and 6 bases from J, with 5 bases between. The CDR3 runs 12 residues. Germline assignment: CDR1 LNHDA and CDR2 SQIVND (reference sequence).